Sequencing of this T cell receptor beta chain was carried out in a study of graft-versus-host responses after intestinal transplantation (dated by TCRdb to about 2021). About the investigation overall: The transplants that recipients got were multivisceral, liver-intestinal, or isolated intestinal. Rather than going through the commercial service, samples from a few later patients were sequenced in-house on an Illumina MiSeq and processed with MiXCR. Every recipient was given anti-thymocyte globulin induction, followed by about three years of maintenance tacrolimus and steroids. The cohort enrolled fewer than 25 intestinal transplant recipients including one retransplant, and a few patients lacking pretransplant specimens were excluded. Alloreactive clones were identified by sequencing pre-transplant mixed lymphocyte reaction products and comparing these products with unstimulated pre-transplant donor and recipient T cells. Donor T cell macrochimerism was defined as a peak of at least 4% donor T cells among recipient peripheral blood mononuclear cells. Graft-versus-host and host-versus-graft alloreactive T cell clones were tracked in the graft, circulation and bone marrow after intestinal transplantation using bulk TCR-beta CDR3 sequencing. Overall study results and their limits: High GvH to HvG T cell clonal ratios were observed in the allografts of patients with donor T cell macrochimerism. Early after transplant, peak levels of circulating GvH clones were found to be associated with declines in HvG clones. GvH clones turned up in recipient bone marrow, with some appearing earlier in ileal mucosa or blood, a pattern consistent with an intestinal mucosal origin. The conclusions were limited by the relatively low number and heterogeneity of the intestinal transplant patients.

In its sample, this clone was seen once. Its cognate antigen has yet to be identified. Per-base quality was not reported, and no clone a single base away is much larger than it. Receptor libraries were prepared by the immunoSEQ multiplex PCR assay. For most patients, genomic DNA was isolated with the Qiagen DNeasy Blood and Tissue Kit and shipped frozen to Adaptive Biotechnologies for TCR sequencing. High-throughput TCR-beta CDR3 sequencing of genomic DNA from most patients was performed by Adaptive Biotechnologies. The authors processed their data as follows. TCR sequencing data for over 15 patients were retrieved from Adaptive's ImmunoSEQ software; a few other patients were processed with MiXCR and VDJtools. To correct CD4 versus CD8 sorting errors, any sequence found in both subsets at a frequency ratio below 5:1 was removed. CDR3 nucleotide sequences shared by donor and recipient were removed because the origin of these sequences could not be assigned. Alloreactive clones required at least 2-fold expansion over unstimulated cells and minimum CFSE-low frequency of 0.002% (template counts) or 0.001% (read counts). Clones were considered mappable if detected in sequenced pre-transplant spleen, lymph node, or MLR CFSE-low populations of the donor or recipient. The cumulative frequency of alloreactive clones was calculated as a percentage of all sequences, weighted by copy number. TCRdb holds this immuneACCESS table with in-frame rearrangements only. Some clones are missing; in checked studies, unresolved V genes explain under half, and the rest has no known cause. Clonal size and the V and J genes are those of that table, whereas D and trimming came from the DNA. For this sample there are around 97,000 clones; 90% to 95% appear just once. The ten largest clones represent roughly 0.17% of the sample.

Explained via the paper, the time point label denotes: cells obtained before transplantation from donor or recipient. CD3+CD4+ and CD3+CD8+ populations were FACS-sorted from unstimulated pre-transplant donor and recipient cells taken from spleen or lymph nodes. Spanning cysteine to phenylalanine, the CDR3 consists of 12 amino acids. Solely the CDR3 DNA is kept, with 36 bases framed from the first base. From a lookup of the germline V gene, CDR1 and CDR2 are SGHRS and YFSETQ. V lost 0 bases and J lost 5 bases; the stretch between them is 4 bases long. The receptor was isolated from a human donor who was the organ donor for an intestinal transplant. Sequenced material: unstimulated CD4+ T cells sorted from spleen or lymph node cells, taken before transplant. The rearrangement combines TRBV5-1 with TRBJ2-3, with the D gene not confidently named. The CDR3 protein: CASSLVLDTQYF. The base sequence is TGCGCCAGCAGCTTGGTCTTAGATACGCAGTATTTT.